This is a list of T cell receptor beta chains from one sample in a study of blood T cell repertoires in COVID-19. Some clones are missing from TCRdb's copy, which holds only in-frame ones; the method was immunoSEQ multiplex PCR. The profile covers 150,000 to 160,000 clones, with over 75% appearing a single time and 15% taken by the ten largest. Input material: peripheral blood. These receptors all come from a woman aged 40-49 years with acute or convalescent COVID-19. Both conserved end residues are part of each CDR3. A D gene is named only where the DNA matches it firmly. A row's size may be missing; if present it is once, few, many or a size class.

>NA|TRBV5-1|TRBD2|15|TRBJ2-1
TGCGCCAGCAGCTTGGAAGGGACTAGCGTCAATGAGCAGTTCTTC
CASSLEGTSVNEQFF
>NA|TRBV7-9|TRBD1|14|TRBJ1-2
TGTGCCAGCAGCTTAGAAGGACAGGTCTCTGGCTACACCTTC
CASSLEGQVSGYTF
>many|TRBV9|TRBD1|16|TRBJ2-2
TGTGCCAGCAGCCCTCGAGGGACAGGGGGTTCCGGGGAGCTGTTTTTT
CASSPRGTGGSGELFF
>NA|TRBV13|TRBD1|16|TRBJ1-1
TGTGCCAGCAGCTCACCCGACAGGGCAATGAACACTGAAGCTTTCTTT
CASSSPDRAMNTEAFF
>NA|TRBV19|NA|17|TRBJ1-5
TGTGCCAGTAGATCCGGGGGGGGGAGTCTGGGCAATCAGCCCCAGCATTTT
CASRSGGGSLGNQPQHF
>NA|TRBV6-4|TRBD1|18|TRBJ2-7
TGTGCCAGCGGAACACCGGGACAGGGATGTTCAAGCTCCTACGAGCAGTACTTC
CASGTPGQGCSSSYEQYF
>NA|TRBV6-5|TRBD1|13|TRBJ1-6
TGTGCCAGCAGGAGGGCAGGGGGAGGTCCCCTCCACTTT
CASRRAGGGPLHF
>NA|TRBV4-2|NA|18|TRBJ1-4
TGTGCCAGCAGCCAAGCTGGATTTACAGGGACCTCTAATGAAAAACTGTTTTTT
CASSQAGFTGTSNEKLFF
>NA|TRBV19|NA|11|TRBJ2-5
TGTGCCAGTAGTATTGCGGAGACCCAGTACTTC
CASSIAETQYF
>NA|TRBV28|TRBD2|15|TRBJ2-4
TGTGCCAGCAGTTCGGGACTAGCATCCAAAAACATTCAGTACTTC
CASSSGLASKNIQYF
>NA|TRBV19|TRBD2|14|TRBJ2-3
TGTGCCAGTAGTATCGGACTAGTGCGCGATACGCAGTATTTT
CASSIGLVRDTQYF
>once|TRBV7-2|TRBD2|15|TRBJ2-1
TGTGCCAGCAGCTTATTAGCGGGTACGTACAATGAGCAGTTCTTC
CASSLLAGTYNEQFF
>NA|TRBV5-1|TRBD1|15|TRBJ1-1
TGCGCCAGCAGCCCGACAGGGGCCGGGAACACTGAAGCTTTCTTT
CASSPTGAGNTEAFF